The entry that follows covers one T cell receptor (beta chain) sequence. Its antigen is not yet known. No per-base quality is available; no much larger clone lies one base away. The data were obtained in a study of Ad26.COV2.S vaccination and SARS-CoV-2 variants listed by TCRdb under 2021. For the study in its entirety: Donors in the vaccine arm were drawn from COV1001, a multicentre, randomized, double-blind, placebo-controlled phase I-IIa trial testing Ad26.COV2.S in healthy adults. Ad26.COV2.S was administered intramuscularly at 5 x 10^10 or 1 x 10^11 viral particles, either as a single shot or as two shots given 56 days apart. TCRbeta repertoire sequencing was used to assess the specificity and breadth of SARS-CoV-2-reactive T cell receptors after Ad26.COV2.S vaccination. The TCR-sequenced set comprised approximately 32 samples: some 19 Ad26.COV2.S vaccine recipients, 5 placebo recipients and 8 SARS-CoV-2 convalescent individuals. Participants in the trial were split at random into five groups of five each, receiving low-dose or high-dose Ad26.COV2.S once or twice, or else placebo on both occasions. Blinding of investigators to trial group allocation was maintained during experiments and outcome assessment.

The investigation overall reported the following: The study was not powered to compare responses between vaccine doses or regimens. According to the authors, total T cell responses may have been underestimated by the TCR breadth and depth analyses. Vaccine and placebo recipients had comparable non-spike TCR breadth, which fits with the vaccine containing only spike. Compared with placebo recipients, Ad26.COV2.S recipients showed higher spike-specific TCR breadth (P = 0.0014). After vaccination, spike-specific CD8+ and CD4+ T cell responses were reported to show substantial breadth.

This specimen's treatment or condition label, interpreted: some 20 received Ad26.COV2.S at low or high dose, single or two shots; five or six received placebo; per-sample allocation not given. For vaccine and placebo recipients, the sequenced repertoires came from samples collected on day 63 after the first injection. Cohort 1b enrolled 20 to 30 adults aged 18-55 years at a single site in Boston, USA, between 29 July and 7 August 2020. Ad26.COV2.S was a replication-incompetent adenovirus type 26 vector that expressed a prefusion-stabilized SARS-CoV-2 spike protein derived from the original Wuhan strain. The germline V gene (reference sequence) supplies CDR1 LNHDA and CDR2 SQIVND. At the junction V is shortened by 3 bases and J by 4 bases, with 9 bases in between. There are 13 amino acids in the CDR3, from cysteine to phenylalanine inclusive. The DNA shown is the 39-base CDR3, in frame from base 1.

TCRbeta CDR3 regions were sequenced with the immunoSEQ Assay. After extraction, genomic DNA underwent amplification by bias-controlled multiplex PCR, followed by high-throughput sequencing. From the authors' description of their analysis: Collapsing and filtering of sequences were performed to quantify the absolute abundance of each unique TCRbeta CDR3 region. T cell fraction was estimated by normalizing TCRbeta template counts to usable DNA, with usable DNA measured through amplification of reference genes found in all nucleated cells. Repertoire TCRs were annotated as SARS-CoV-2-specific by exact matching of V gene, CDR3 amino acid sequence and J gene to a known reactive TCR set. MIRA supplied the reference SARS-CoV-2 TCR set, which was filtered for enrichment in COVID-19-positive ImmuneCODE repertoires so that public or cross-reactive TCRs were removed. Drawing on the MIRA antigens, annotated TCRs were analysed further at the level of specific ORF or position within ORF. Breadth was defined as the number of annotated unique rearrangements divided by the total number of unique productive rearrangements, and depth was defined as the summed frequency of the annotated unique rearrangements. Two-sided Wilcoxon rank-sum tests were used to compare TCR breadth between groups. TCRdb holds this immuneACCESS table with in-frame rearrangements only. Some clones are missing; in checked studies, unresolved V genes explain under half, and the rest has no known cause. D and trimming were read from the DNA, whereas the V and J calls and clone size are those reported in that table. Recorded for this sample are some 450,000 clones; 90% of them occurred a single time. Clones ranked in the top ten supply more than 3.5% of the sample.

The TCR originated in a person between 18 and 60 years old who received the Ad26.COV2.S COVID-19 vaccine or a placebo. The source material was peripheral blood, sampled in a trial of Ad26.COV2.S vaccine versus placebo. The sequence links TRBV19 to TRBJ1-2; confidence is insufficient to name the D gene. The nucleotide sequence is TGTGCCAGTAGTATCGGAGATGCCTATGGCTACACCTTC. Its protein product is CASSIGDAYGYTF.